The TCR beta chain under discussion was sequenced for a study of CD8 T cells in ankylosing spondylitis. Study findings and constraints: There was a TCR beta motif, made of roughly eight highly homologous variants, that appeared characteristic of ankylosing spondylitis blood.

Quantitative 5'-RACE with molecular barcodes was used to make the TCR beta libraries. Using its own MiXCR run on the 5' RACE reads, TCRdb lists one record per CDR3 protein. Of about 540,000 distinct CDR3 sequences listed, 12% are singletons. As for this clonotype: The antigen remains unidentified.

The V gene's germline CDR1 is KGHDR and CDR2 SFDVKD. This CDR3 has 16 residues. The ends were cut back, 2 bases at V and 4 bases at J, with 11 bases in the middle. Sequencing used blood, either unsorted or a sorted T cell fraction (not recorded which). The clonotype originates from a male donor with ankylosing spondylitis. This chain connects TRBV24-1 to TRBJ2-6; D assignment may be TRBD1 or TRBD2 (6 bases each). The CDR3 nucleotides read TGTGCCACCAGTGATTACAGGGCGGGAGGGGCCAACGTCCTGACTTTC. Protein product: CATSDYRAGGANVLTF.